These T cell receptor beta chains were read from a single sample in a study of shared clonotypes between healthy human individuals. Using immunoSEQ multiplex PCR, the repertoire was profiled, and TCRdb retains in-frame clones only, with some absent. The sample lists roughly 890,000 clones; 90% to 95% were seen once. Sequenced: naive CD8+ T cells sorted from blood. These receptor sequences come from a man aged 30 to 39 in good health. Both conserved end residues are part of each CDR3. D genes are given only for firm matches. Part of the rows lack a size; the others show once, few, many or a class for expanded clones.

V: TRBV5-1
J: TRBJ2-3
D: -
size: -
DNA: TGCGCCAGCAGCTCCTACACAGATACGCAGTATTTT
CDR3: CASSSYTDTQYF

V: TRBV7-9
J: TRBJ1-3
D: -
size: -
DNA: TGTGCCAGCCGAGAAGGGGGCTCTGGAAACACCATATATTTT
CDR3: CASREGGSGNTIYF

V: TRBV7-8
J: TRBJ2-7
D: -
size: -
DNA: TGTGCCAGCAGCTTAGAACAGGGTAGCCACGAGCAGTACTTC
CDR3: CASSLEQGSHEQYF

V: TRBV5-6
J: TRBJ1-3
D: -
size: once
DNA: TGTGCCAGCAGCTTTGGTCTCGGAGGGGATGTAAACACCATATATTTT
CDR3: CASSFGLGGDVNTIYF

V: TRBV27
J: TRBJ2-3
D: TRBD1
size: -
DNA: TGTGCGTCGGCAGGGGGCCGAATAGATACGCAGTATTTT
CDR3: CASAGGRIDTQYF

V: TRBV6-6
J: TRBJ2-1
D: TRBD2
size: -
DNA: TGTGCCAGCAGCTCTACTAGCGGAGTATACAATGAGCAGTTCTTC
CDR3: CASSSTSGVYNEQFF

V: TRBV29-1
J: TRBJ2-7
D: TRBD1
size: -
DNA: TGCAGCGTTGCTTGGGTGGGACAGTTTTACGAGCAGTACTTC
CDR3: CSVAWVGQFYEQYF

V: TRBV9
J: TRBJ1-4
D: -
size: -
DNA: TGTGCCAGCAGCGAGTACGGGGCCACTAATGAAAAACTGTTTTTT
CDR3: CASSEYGATNEKLFF

V: TRBV10-1
J: TRBJ2-1
D: -
size: -
DNA: TGCGCCAGCAGTGAGGGACCGGGCAATGAGCAGTTCTTC
CDR3: CASSEGPGNEQFF

V: TRBV5-1
J: TRBJ2-7
D: TRBD2
size: -
DNA: TGCGCCAGCAGCCTCCCTTACGGACTAGCGGGGGATGAGCAGTACTTC
CDR3: CASSLPYGLAGDEQYF

V: TRBV5-1
J: TRBJ2-7
D: -
size: once
DNA: TGCGCCAGCGGTGTGCGTCGGGAGACCACCTACGAGCAGTACTTC
CDR3: CASGVRRETTYEQYF

V: TRBV9
J: TRBJ2-7
D: TRBD1
size: -
DNA: TGTGCCAGCAGCGTAAGACAGGGGTCTCCCGAGCAGTACTTC
CDR3: CASSVRQGSPEQYF

V: TRBV27
J: TRBJ1-4
D: -
size: -
DNA: TGTGCCAGCAGTAATCTCGACGGTGAGGAAAAACTGTTTTTT
CDR3: CASSNLDGEEKLFF